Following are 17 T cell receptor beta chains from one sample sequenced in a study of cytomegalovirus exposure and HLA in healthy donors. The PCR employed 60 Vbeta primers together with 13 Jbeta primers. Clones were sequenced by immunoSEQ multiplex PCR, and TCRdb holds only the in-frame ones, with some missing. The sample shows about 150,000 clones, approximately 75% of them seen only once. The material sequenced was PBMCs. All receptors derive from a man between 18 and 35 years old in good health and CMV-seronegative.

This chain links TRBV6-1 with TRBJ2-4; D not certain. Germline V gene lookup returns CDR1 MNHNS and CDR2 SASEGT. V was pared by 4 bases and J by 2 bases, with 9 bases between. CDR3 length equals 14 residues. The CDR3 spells CASSVGVTKNIQYF. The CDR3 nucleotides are TGTGCCAGCAGTGTCGGAGTTACCAAAAACATTCAGTACTTC.

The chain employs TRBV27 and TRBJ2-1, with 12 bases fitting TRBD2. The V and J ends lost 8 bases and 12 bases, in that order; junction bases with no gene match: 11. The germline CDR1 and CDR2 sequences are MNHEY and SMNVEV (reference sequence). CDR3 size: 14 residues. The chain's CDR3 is CASVALAGGLGQFF. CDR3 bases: TGTGCCAGCGTAGCGCTAGCGGGGGGGTTGGGGCAGTTCTTC.

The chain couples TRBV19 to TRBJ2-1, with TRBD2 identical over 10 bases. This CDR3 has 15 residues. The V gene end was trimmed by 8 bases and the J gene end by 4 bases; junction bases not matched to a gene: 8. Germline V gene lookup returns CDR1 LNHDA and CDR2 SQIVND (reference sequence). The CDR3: CASRKAGGPYNEQFF. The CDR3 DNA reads TGTGCCAGTCGGAAAGCGGGGGGGCCATACAATGAGCAGTTCTTC.

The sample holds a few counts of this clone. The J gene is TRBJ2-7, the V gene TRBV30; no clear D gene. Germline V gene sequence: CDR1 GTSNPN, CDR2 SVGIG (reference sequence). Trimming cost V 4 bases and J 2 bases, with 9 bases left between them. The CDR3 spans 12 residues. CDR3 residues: CAWIAPPYEQYF. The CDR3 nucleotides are TGTGCCTGGATAGCACCCCCCTACGAGCAGTACTTC. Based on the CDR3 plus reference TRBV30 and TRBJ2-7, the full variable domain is SQTIHQWPATLVQPVGSPLSLECTVEGTSNPNLYWYRQAAGRGLQLLFYSVGIGQISSEVPQNLSASRPQDRQFILSSKKLLLSDSGFYLCAWIAPPYEQYFGPGTRLTVT.

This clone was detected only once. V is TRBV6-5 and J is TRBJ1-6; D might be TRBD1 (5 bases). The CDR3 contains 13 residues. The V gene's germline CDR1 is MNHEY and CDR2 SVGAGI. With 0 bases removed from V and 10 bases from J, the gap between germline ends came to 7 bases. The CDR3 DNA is TGTGCCAGCAGTTACTCAAGGGGATCACCCCTCCACTTT. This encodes CASSYSRGSPLHF.

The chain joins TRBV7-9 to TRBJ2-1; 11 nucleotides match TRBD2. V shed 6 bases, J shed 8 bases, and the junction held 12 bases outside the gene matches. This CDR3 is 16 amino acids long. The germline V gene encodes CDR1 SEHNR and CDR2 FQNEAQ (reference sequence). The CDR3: CASSYSIAGGPDEQFF. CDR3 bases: TGTGCCAGCAGTTACTCGATAGCGGGGGGGCCCGATGAGCAGTTCTTC.

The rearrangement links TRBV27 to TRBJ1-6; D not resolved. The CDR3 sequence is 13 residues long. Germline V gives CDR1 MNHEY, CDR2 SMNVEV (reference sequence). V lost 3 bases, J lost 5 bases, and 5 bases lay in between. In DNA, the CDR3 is TGTGCCAGCAGTTTCACAAATAATTCACCCCTCCACTTT. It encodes CASSFTNNSPLHF.

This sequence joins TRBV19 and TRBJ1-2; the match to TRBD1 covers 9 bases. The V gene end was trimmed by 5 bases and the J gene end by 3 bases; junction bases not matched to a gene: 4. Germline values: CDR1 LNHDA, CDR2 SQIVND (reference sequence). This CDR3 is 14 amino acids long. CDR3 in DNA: TGTGCCAGTAGTGTCGGACAGGGGTACTATGGCTACACCTTC. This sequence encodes CASSVGQGYYGYTF.

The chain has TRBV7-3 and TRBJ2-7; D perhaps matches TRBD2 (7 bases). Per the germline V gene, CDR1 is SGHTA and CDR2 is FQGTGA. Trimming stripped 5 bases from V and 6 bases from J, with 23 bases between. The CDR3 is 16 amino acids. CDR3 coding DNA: TGTGCCAGCAGCCTAGGGGGGGGCACAGGGCTGCCCGAGCAGTACTTC. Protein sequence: CASSLGGGTGLPEQYF. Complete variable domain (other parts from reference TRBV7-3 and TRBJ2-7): GAGVSQTPSNKVTEKGKYVELRCDPISGHTALYWYRQSLGQGPEFLIYFQGTGAADDSGLPNDRFFAVRPEGSVSTLKIQRTERGDSAVYLCASSLGGGTGLPEQYFGPGTRLTVT.

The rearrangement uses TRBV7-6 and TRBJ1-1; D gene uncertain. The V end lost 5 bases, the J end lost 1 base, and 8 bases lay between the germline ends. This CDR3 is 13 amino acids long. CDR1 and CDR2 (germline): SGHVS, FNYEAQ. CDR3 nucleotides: TGTGCCAGCAGCCACGACACGAACACTGAAGCTTTCTTT. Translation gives CASSHDTNTEAFF. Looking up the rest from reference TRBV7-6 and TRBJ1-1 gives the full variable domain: GAGVSQSPRYKVTKRGQDVALRCDPISGHVSLYWYRQALGQGPEFLTYFNYEAQQDKSGLPNDRFSAERPEGSISTLTIQRTEQRDSAMYRCASSHDTNTEAFFGQGTRLTVV.

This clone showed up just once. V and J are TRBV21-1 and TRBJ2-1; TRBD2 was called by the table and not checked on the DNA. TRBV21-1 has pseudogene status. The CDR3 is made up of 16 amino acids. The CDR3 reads CASSKECGSSYNEQFF. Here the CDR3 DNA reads TGTGCCAGCAGCAAAGAGTGCGGGTCTTCCTACAATGAGCAGTTCTTC.

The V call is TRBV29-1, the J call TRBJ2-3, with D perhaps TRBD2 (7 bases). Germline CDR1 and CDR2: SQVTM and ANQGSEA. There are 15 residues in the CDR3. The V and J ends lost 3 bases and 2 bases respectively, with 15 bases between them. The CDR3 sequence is CSVDGGAGSTDTQYF. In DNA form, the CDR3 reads TGCAGCGTTGATGGGGGGGCTGGATCCACAGATACGCAGTATTTT.

CDR3 protein: CASSSFGAYNEQFF. CDR3 DNA: TGCGCCAGCAGCTCGTTCGGGGCCTACAATGAGCAGTTCTTC. This rearrangement joins TRBV5-1 to TRBJ2-1, with D possibly being TRBD2 (5 bases). Germline CDR1 and CDR2: SGHRS and YFSETQ. V was shortened by 3 bases and J by 2 bases, with 9 bases between the two germline ends. The length of the CDR3 is 14 residues.

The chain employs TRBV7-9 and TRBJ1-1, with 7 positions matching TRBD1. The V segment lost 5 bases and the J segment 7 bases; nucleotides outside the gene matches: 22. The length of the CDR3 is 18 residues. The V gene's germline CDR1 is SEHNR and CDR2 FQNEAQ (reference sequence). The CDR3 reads CASSPPPFRQGFSGEAFF. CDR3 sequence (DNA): TGTGCCAGCAGCCCACCTCCCTTTAGACAGGGTTTTAGCGGTGAAGCTTTCTTT.

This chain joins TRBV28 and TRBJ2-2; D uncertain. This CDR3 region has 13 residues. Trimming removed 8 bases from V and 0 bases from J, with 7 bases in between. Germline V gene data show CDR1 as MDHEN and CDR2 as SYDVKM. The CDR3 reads CASERSNTGELFF. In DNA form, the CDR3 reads TGTGCCAGCGAGAGGTCGAACACCGGGGAGCTGTTTTTT.

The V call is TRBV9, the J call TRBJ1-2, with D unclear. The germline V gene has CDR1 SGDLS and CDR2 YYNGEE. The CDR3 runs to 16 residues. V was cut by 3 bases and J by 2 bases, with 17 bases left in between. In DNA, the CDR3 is TGTGCCAGCAGCGATCTACGATGGGCGGGGAACTATGGCTACACCTTC. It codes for CASSDLRWAGNYGYTF.

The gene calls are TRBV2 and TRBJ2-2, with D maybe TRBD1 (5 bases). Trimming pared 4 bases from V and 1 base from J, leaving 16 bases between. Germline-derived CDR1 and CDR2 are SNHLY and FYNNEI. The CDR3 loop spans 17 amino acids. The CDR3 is CASSVVAGIGNTGELFF. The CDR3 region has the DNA TGTGCCAGCAGTGTCGTGGCAGGGATCGGGAACACCGGGGAGCTGTTTTTT.